This TCR beta chain was sequenced in a study of blood T cell repertoires in COVID-19 (TCRdb year 2020). Regarding the research as a whole: Samples from collaborators originated in the United States, Italy and Spain and spanned both the acute and convalescent phases of COVID-19. The material from the prospective study consisted of cDNA or gDNA derived from T cells, B-cell-depleted T cells, or PBMCs. HLA class I and class II types, where available, came from metadata supplied by the sample provider rather than from assay-based typing. The repertoires were released in a freely available public database intended as a resource for research on the immune response to SARS-CoV-2. A de-identified subject ID, COVID-19 status, age in years and sex were almost always included in the sample metadata. The dataset comprised deeply sampled blood TCRbeta repertoires from subjects exposed to, actively infected with, or recovered from COVID-19. The samples were drawn from two sources: the first 160 participants of the ongoing ImmuneRACE study, and 950 to 1,500 subjects contributed by 6 global collaborators.

The paper's findings and limits, for the study overall: The quantity of clinical and demographic metadata differed by source and by participant and was supplied without curation.

The immunoSEQ Assay, a bias-controlled multiplex PCR, was used to amplify TCRbeta CDR3 regions from genomic DNA. Regarding the original processing steps: Within the assay, amplification of reference gene primers was used to estimate how many nucleated cells each sample contained. To quantify the absolute abundance of each unique TCRbeta CDR3 rearrangement, sequence reads were collapsed and filtered. Productive Simpson clonality was computed per sample as the square root of Simpson's diversity index over productive rearrangements. TCRdb obtained this table from immuneACCESS and retained in-frame rearrangements with V and J assigned. These tables miss some clones; where compared with another copy, unresolved V genes account for less than half of the shortfall, and the remainder is unexplained. Clone size and the V and J calls come from that table; the DNA yielded D and trimming. Recorded for this sample are more than 250,000 clones; 70% to 90% of them occurred a single time. More than 2% of the sample belongs to the ten largest clones.

In the case of this clone: Its binding antigen is unknown. No much larger clone exists at a distance of one base, and base qualities are not known.

V loses 5 bases, J loses 0 bases, and the germline ends lie 17 bases apart. The germline V gene (reference sequence) supplies CDR1 GTSNPN and CDR2 SVGIG. The CDR3, from cysteine to phenylalanine, totals 16 residues. Kept here is only the CDR3 DNA, which spans 48 bases and is read in frame from base 1. Enrolling through a virtual design, the prospective study's participants ranged in age from roughly 18 to 90 years and lived across about two dozen United States geographic areas. Cohort assignment in the prospective study relied on participant-reported clinical history from a screening survey and a study questionnaire. Recovered participants in ImmuneRACE Cohort 3 were defined as having two consecutive negative NP/OP PCR tests, clearance from a healthcare professional, or resolution of symptoms. Mobile phlebotomists in the prospective study collected whole blood, serum and a nasopharyngeal or oropharyngeal swab from every participant. Prospective study participants could optionally give additional blood draws and questionnaires over a roughly two-month period. Before DNA extraction, blood samples from the prospective study were shipped at room temperature or frozen.

The chain is assembled from TRBV30 and TRBJ1-3, and possibly TRBD1, on 5 matching bases. The specimen sequenced was PBMCs or T cells enriched from blood (not recorded which). The source of this sequence is a man under 40 who had recovered from COVID-19. The CDR3 protein sequence reads: CAWSGGTTFSGNTIYF. The sequenced DNA: TGTGCCTGGTCGGGGGGGACTACATTCTCTGGAAACACCATATATTTT.